Following are 27 T cell receptor beta chains from one sample sequenced in a study of identical twins. TCRdb re-derived calls from the 5' RACE reads in MiXCR, one entry per CDR3 protein. The sample consists of 650,000 to 750,000 distinct CDR3 sequences, 21% of them appearing once. The same specimen was also included in a second study, on T cells expressing NK-cell markers.

The sample taken for sequencing was PBMCs. The receptors shown here come from a woman under 30 in good health.

This sequence joins TRBV6-1 and TRBJ2-2; D perhaps matches TRBD1 (5 bases). V lost 5 bases and J 0 bases, leaving 10 bases between the germline ends. Germline-derived CDR1 and CDR2 are MNHNS and SASEGT. The CDR3 has 15 residues. CDR3 bases: TGTGCCAGCAGTAAGGACAAATCGAACACCGGGGAGCTGTTTTTT. Its protein is CASSKDKSNTGELFF.

The rearrangement joins TRBV6-6 to TRBJ2-5; unclear D gene. V dropped 6 bases and J dropped 5 bases, with 10 bases sitting between them. The CDR3 runs to 12 residues. The germline V gene has CDR1 MNHNY and CDR2 SVGAGI (reference sequence). CDR3 nucleotides: TGTGCCAGCAGCATCATGGGGGAGACCCAGTACTTC. As protein: CASSIMGETQYF.

This sequence joins TRBV10-1 and TRBJ2-3, with TRBD1 identical over 10 bases. Germline V gene data show CDR1 as WNHNN and CDR2 as SYGVQD (reference sequence). Trimming at V came to 0 bases and at J to 1 base, leaving 1 base not matched to a gene. The CDR3 totals 16 residues. CDR3 DNA: TGCGCCAGCAGTGAGTCTGGGACAGGGGGCACAGATACGCAGTATTTT. It codes for CASSESGTGGTDTQYF.

The chain employs TRBV12-3 or TRBV12-4 and TRBJ2-1; D unclear. V lost 5 bases to trimming and J lost 3 bases, with 17 bases between them. The length of the CDR3 is 16 residues. In DNA, the CDR3 is TGTGCCAGCAGTCCCCCCGAGGTTAACGGCTACAATGAGCAGTTCTTC. Its protein is CASSPPEVNGYNEQFF.

This clonotype was counted a few times. The V and J genes are TRBV20-1 and TRBJ1-6; 7 bases are a match to TRBD1. Per germline, CDR1 DFQATT and CDR2 SNEGSKA (reference sequence). There are 14 residues in the CDR3. With 6 bases clipped from V and 10 bases from J, the junction kept 12 bases outside the gene matches. CDR3 in amino acids: CSASTDRDESPLHF. CDR3 DNA sequence: TGCAGTGCCTCAACCGACAGGGACGAATCACCCCTCCACTTT.

In this sample, this clonotype turned up many times. This chain links TRBV12-3 or TRBV12-4 with TRBJ1-1; D possibly corresponds to TRBD1 (5 bases). Trimming left V 4 bases short and J 11 bases short, with 17 bases between. The CDR3 spans 13 residues. CDR3 loop: CASSYSGTAVAFF. Here the CDR3 DNA reads TGTGCCAGCAGTTATTCCGGGACGGCGGTGGCTTTCTTT.

The V and J genes are TRBV4-2 and TRBJ1-2, with 10 positions matching TRBD1. The junction had 6 bases not matched to a gene; V was cut back by 4 bases and J by 7 bases. Germline values: CDR1 LGHNA, CDR2 YNFKEQ. This CDR3 has 14 amino acids. The CDR3 loop is CASSLGTGAVGYTF. The CDR3 DNA follows: TGTGCCAGCAGCCTCGGGACAGGGGCTGTTGGCTACACCTTC.

This clonotype was counted at least ten times. The chain combines TRBV12-3 or TRBV12-4 with TRBJ2-5; D may match TRBD1 or TRBD2 (5 bases each). CDR3 length: 13 residues. V lost 2 bases to trimming and J lost 4 bases, with 8 bases between them. CDR3 amino acids: CASSLRGAETQYF. For the CDR3, the DNA is TGTGCCAGCAGTTTAAGAGGGGCAGAGACCCAGTACTTC.

This clonotype was observed a single time. V and J are TRBV29-1 and TRBJ1-1; TRBD1 matches at 9 bases. In germline, CDR1 is SQVTM, CDR2 ANQGSEA. The CDR3 totals 13 residues. After removal of 7 bases from V and 5 bases from J, the junction contained 8 bases not matched to a gene. The CDR3 nucleotides are TGCAGCGGAGAACGGGACAGGGATACTGAAGCTTTCTTT. It is translated as CSGERDRDTEAFF.

The rearrangement uses TRBV11-1 and TRBJ2-2, with 7 bases matching TRBD1. The germline V gene has CDR1 SGHAT and CDR2 FQDESV (reference sequence). The V and J ends lost 3 bases and 4 bases, in that order; junction bases with no gene match: 14. CDR3 length equals 18 residues. CDR3 region: CASSFLWDRGHGTGELFF. In nucleotides, the CDR3 is TGTGCCAGCAGCTTTCTATGGGACAGAGGACACGGCACCGGGGAGCTGTTTTTT.

J is TRBJ2-1 and V is TRBV3-1; D gene unclear. The CDR3 covers 16 residues. CDR1 is LGHDT, CDR2 YNNKEL, per germline (reference sequence). Trimming pared 2 bases from V and 3 bases from J, leaving 14 bases between. This chain's CDR3 is CASSQSPALDYNEQFF. CDR3 sequence (DNA): TGTGCCAGCAGCCAATCGCCAGCGCTCGACTACAATGAGCAGTTCTTC.

The CDR3 here is CASSPGVQEKLFF. CDR3 sequence (DNA): TGTGCCAGCTCACCGGGGGTTCAAGAAAAACTGTTTTTT. This sequence joins TRBV18 and TRBJ1-4; possible D gene TRBD1, 5 bases. The CDR3 spans 13 residues. Germline V CDR1 and CDR2: KGHSH, LQKENI. Deletions cut 3 bases from V and 8 bases from J, with 10 bases between.

The V call is TRBV12-3 or TRBV12-4, the J call TRBJ2-1; the D call may be TRBD1 or TRBD2 (6 bases each). V was pared by 4 bases and J by 2 bases, with 18 bases between. The CDR3 length is 17 residues. The DNA for the CDR3 is TGTGCCAGCAGTTCCCGGGGGCTAGTCAGACCCTACAATGAGCAGTTCTTC. This gives the protein CASSSRGLVRPYNEQFF.

The chain combines TRBV20-1 with TRBJ2-5, with 7 bases matching TRBD2. The CDR3 is 13 amino acids. Germline CDR1 and CDR2: DFQATT and SNEGSKA (reference sequence). J lost 2 bases, V lost 3 bases, and 3 bases had no gene match. The CDR3 protein is CSASSGGQETQYF. In DNA, the CDR3 is TGCAGTGCTAGTTCCGGGGGGCAAGAGACCCAGTACTTC.

V gene TRBV15 combines with J gene TRBJ2-7, with TRBD1 matching 7 bases. Trimming at V came to 3 bases and at J to 3 bases, leaving 8 bases not matched to a gene. CDR3 length: 15 amino acids. Germline V CDR1 and CDR2: LNHNV, YYDKDF (reference sequence). The CDR3 sequence: CATSRPRQGNYEQYF. The CDR3 bases are TGTGCCACCAGCAGGCCTCGACAGGGAAACTACGAGCAGTACTTC.

This clonotype came up many times. The V gene is TRBV6-5, the J gene TRBJ1-4; D unresolved. Germline CDR1 and CDR2: MNHEY and SVGAGI. The V and J ends lost 1 base and 3 bases respectively, with 9 bases between them. CDR3 size: 15 residues. The CDR3 loop is CASSYLPGANEKLFF. CDR3 DNA: TGTGCCAGCAGTTACTTACCGGGAGCTAATGAAAAACTGTTTTTT.

This clonotype appeared a few times. The chain has TRBV12-3 or TRBV12-4 and TRBJ2-5; weak D call: TRBD1 (5 bases). V was pared by 6 bases and J by 0 bases, with 11 bases between. This CDR3 has 14 amino acids. DNA of the CDR3: TGTGCCAGCAGCCCCGACAGCCACCAAGAGACCCAGTACTTC. This translates into CASSPDSHQETQYF.

This clonotype has at least ten counts. The chain recombines TRBV20-1 with TRBJ1-3, with no clear D. CDR3 length equals 13 residues. Germline V gene data show CDR1 as DFQATT and CDR2 as SNEGSKA (reference sequence). V gave up 4 bases and J gave up 0 bases, with 7 bases separating them. CDR3 in DNA: TGCAGTGCTACTAGGGTCTCTGGAAACACCATATATTTT. It encodes CSATRVSGNTIYF.

The V call is TRBV29-1, the J call TRBJ1-2, with D unclear. The CDR3 extends over 11 amino acids. Germline loops: CDR1 SQVTM, CDR2 ANQGSEA. Trimming shortened V by 3 bases and J by 8 bases, and 10 bases separated the two germline ends. The CDR3 spells CSVDPRAGYTF. The CDR3 nucleotides are TGCAGCGTTGACCCGCGGGCCGGCTACACCTTC. Full variable domain (missing parts from reference TRBV29-1 and TRBJ1-2): SAVISQKPSRDICQRGTSLTIQCQVDSQVTMMFWYRQQPGQSLTLIATANQGSEATYESGFVIDKFPISRPNLTFSTLTVSNMSPEDSSIYLCSVDPRAGYTFGSGTRLTVV.

The chain combines TRBV3-1 with TRBJ2-2; the match to TRBD2 covers 15 bases. Trimming at V came to 11 bases and at J to 5 bases, leaving 18 bases not matched to a gene. Looked up from germline, CDR1 is LGHDT and CDR2 is YNNKEL (reference sequence). This CDR3 contains 19 residues. In DNA form, the CDR3 reads TGTGCCTTCAGCTTAGATGCCGGGACTAGCGGGAGGAAGACCGGGGAGCTGTTTTTT. The encoded protein is CAFSLDAGTSGRKTGELFF.

The V call is TRBV27, the J call TRBJ2-7, with D possibly being TRBD1 (6 bases). The CDR3 has 14 amino acids. Trimming stripped 6 bases from V and 4 bases from J, with 16 bases between. Germline lookup yields CDR1 MNHEY and CDR2 SMNVEV (reference sequence). CDR3 protein: CASRSNQGLYEQYF. For the CDR3, the DNA is TGTGCCAGCAGGAGCAACCAGGGGTTGTACGAGCAGTACTTC.

In this sample, this clonotype turned up a few times. This sequence joins TRBV20-1 and TRBJ2-6, with D maybe TRBD2 (5 bases). The ends were cut back, 6 bases at V and 4 bases at J, with 16 bases in the middle. This CDR3 is 15 amino acids long. CDR1 is DFQATT, CDR2 SNEGSKA, per germline (reference sequence). CDR3 region: CSAPIGGSGANVLTF. CDR3 DNA: TGCAGTGCCCCCATCGGCGGGTCCGGGGCCAACGTCCTGACTTTC.

This clonotype was counted a single time. The J gene is TRBJ2-7, the V gene TRBV7-9, with D tentatively TRBD1 or TRBD2 (5 bases each). Trimming removed 1 base from V and 3 bases from J, with 10 bases in between. Per germline, CDR1 SEHNR and CDR2 FQNEAQ (reference sequence). There are 14 residues in the CDR3. CDR3 sequence reads: CASSLELGRYEQYF. The CDR3 bases are TGTGCCAGCAGCTTAGAATTGGGACGCTACGAGCAGTACTTC.

This clonotype appeared a few times. The chain employs TRBV10-3 and TRBJ1-1; TRBD1 aligns across 7 bases. The V and J ends lost 6 bases and 6 bases, in that order; junction bases with no gene match: 1. Germline CDR1 ENHRY, CDR2 SYGVKD. The CDR3 is made up of 11 amino acids. The CDR3 coding sequence is TGTGCCATCAGCGGGACAGCTGAAGCTTTCTTT. It yields the protein CAISGTAEAFF.

This clonotype occurred a few times. V is TRBV5-1 and J is TRBJ2-1; 9 nucleotides line up with TRBD1. The germline gives CDR1 SGHRS, CDR2 YFSETQ. V was clipped by 1 base and J by 6 bases; unmatched bases: 8. This CDR3 contains 16 residues. The CDR3 DNA is TGCGCCAGCAGCTTGCGAGACAGGGGGTTCGGCAATGAGCAGTTCTTC. It is translated as CASSLRDRGFGNEQFF.

CDR3 sequence (DNA): TGTGCCAGCAGTTTAGGGACCCGGGGGAAGTCAGATACGCAGTATTTT. It translates to CASSLGTRGKSDTQYF. The rearrangement links TRBV12-3 or TRBV12-4 to TRBJ2-3, with D possibly TRBD2 on 6 matching bases. V was cut by 1 base and J by 4 bases, with 15 bases left in between. The CDR3 runs to 16 residues.

The V and J genes are TRBV20-1 and TRBJ1-1; a weak D match, TRBD1 (6 bases). Trimming cost V 4 bases and J 12 bases, with 18 bases left between them. CDR1 DFQATT and CDR2 SNEGSKA come from the germline V gene (reference sequence). The CDR3 is made up of 12 amino acids. CDR3 protein: CSAKGGGRYSFF. The CDR3, as DNA: TGCAGTGCTAAGGGGGGAGGGCGGTACTCTTTCTTT.